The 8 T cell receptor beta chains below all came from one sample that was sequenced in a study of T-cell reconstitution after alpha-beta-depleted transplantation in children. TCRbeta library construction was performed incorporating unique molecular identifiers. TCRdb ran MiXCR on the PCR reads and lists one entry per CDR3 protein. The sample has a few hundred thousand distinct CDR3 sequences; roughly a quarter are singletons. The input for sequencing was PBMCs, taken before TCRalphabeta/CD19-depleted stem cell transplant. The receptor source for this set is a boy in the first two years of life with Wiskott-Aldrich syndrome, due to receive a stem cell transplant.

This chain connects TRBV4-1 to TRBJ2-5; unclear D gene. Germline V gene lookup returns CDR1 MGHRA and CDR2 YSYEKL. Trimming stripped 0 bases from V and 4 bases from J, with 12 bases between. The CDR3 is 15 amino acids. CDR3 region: CASSQDLVSTETQYF. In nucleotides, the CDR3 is TGCGCCAGCAGCCAAGACCTAGTCTCAACAGAGACCCAGTACTTC.

The CDR3 spells CAISERAGGWEQFF. In nucleotides, the CDR3 is TGTGCCATCAGTGAGCGAGCTGGCGGGTGGGAGCAGTTCTTC. The chain carries TRBV10-3 and TRBJ2-1, with D maybe TRBD2 (5 bases). V shed 2 bases and J shed 10 bases, with 15 bases lying between them. This CDR3 comprises 14 residues. Per the germline V gene, CDR1 is ENHRY and CDR2 is SYGVKD.

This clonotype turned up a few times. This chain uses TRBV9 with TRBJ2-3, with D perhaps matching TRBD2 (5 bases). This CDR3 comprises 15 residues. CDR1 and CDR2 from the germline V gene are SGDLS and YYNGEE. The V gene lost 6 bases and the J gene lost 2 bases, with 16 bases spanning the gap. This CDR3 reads CASTRLSGLTDTQYF. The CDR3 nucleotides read TGTGCCAGCACTCGACTCAGCGGACTCACAGATACGCAGTATTTT.

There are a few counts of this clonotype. This chain's CDR3 is CASSLDGGAGTEAFF. The CDR3 DNA sequence: TGCGCCAGCAGCTTGGACGGGGGCGCGGGGACTGAAGCTTTCTTT. J is TRBJ1-1 and V is TRBV5-1; TRBD1 might be the D (6 bases). Deletions cut 0 bases from V and 5 bases from J, with 14 bases between. CDR3 length: 15 amino acids. Per germline, CDR1 SGHRS and CDR2 YFSETQ.

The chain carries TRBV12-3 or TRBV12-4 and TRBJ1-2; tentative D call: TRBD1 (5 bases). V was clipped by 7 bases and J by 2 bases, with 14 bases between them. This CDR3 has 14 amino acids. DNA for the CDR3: TGTGCCAGCAAACCCCGGGACCGCAACTATGGCTACACCTTC. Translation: CASKPRDRNYGYTF.

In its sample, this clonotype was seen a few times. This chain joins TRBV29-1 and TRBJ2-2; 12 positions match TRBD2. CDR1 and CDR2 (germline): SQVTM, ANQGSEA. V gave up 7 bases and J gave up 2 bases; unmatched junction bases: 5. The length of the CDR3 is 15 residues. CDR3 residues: CSALTSGRNTGELFF. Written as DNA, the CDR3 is TGCAGCGCCCTGACTAGCGGGAGAAACACCGGGGAGCTGTTTTTT.

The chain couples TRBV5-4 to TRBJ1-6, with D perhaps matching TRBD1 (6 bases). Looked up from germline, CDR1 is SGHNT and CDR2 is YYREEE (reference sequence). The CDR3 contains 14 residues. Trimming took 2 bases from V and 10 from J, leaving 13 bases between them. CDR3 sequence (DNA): TGTGCCAGCAGCTTTCGGACAGCGGGGTCACCCCTCCACTTT. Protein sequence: CASSFRTAGSPLHF.

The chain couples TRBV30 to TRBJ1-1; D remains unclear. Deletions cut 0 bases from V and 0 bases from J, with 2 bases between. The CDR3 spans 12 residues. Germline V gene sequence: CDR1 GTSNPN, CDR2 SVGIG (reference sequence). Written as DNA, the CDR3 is TGTGCCTGGAGTGTGATGAACACTGAAGCTTTCTTT. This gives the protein CAWSVMNTEAFF.